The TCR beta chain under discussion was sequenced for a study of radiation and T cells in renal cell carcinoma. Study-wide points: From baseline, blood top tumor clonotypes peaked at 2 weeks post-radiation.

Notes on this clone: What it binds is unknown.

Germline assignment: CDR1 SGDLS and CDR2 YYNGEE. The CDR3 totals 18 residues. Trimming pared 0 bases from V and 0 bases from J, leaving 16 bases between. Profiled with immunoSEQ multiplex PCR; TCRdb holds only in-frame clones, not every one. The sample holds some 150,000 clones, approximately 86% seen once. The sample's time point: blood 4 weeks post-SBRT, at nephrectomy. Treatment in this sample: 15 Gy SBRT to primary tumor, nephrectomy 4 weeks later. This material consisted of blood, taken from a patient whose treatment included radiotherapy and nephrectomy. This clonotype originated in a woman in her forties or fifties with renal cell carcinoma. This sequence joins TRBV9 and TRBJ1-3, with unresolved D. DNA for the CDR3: TGTGCCAGCAGCGTAGAACCCCCTGGCCGCTCCTCTGGAAACACCATATATTTT. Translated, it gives CASSVEPPGRSSGNTIYF.